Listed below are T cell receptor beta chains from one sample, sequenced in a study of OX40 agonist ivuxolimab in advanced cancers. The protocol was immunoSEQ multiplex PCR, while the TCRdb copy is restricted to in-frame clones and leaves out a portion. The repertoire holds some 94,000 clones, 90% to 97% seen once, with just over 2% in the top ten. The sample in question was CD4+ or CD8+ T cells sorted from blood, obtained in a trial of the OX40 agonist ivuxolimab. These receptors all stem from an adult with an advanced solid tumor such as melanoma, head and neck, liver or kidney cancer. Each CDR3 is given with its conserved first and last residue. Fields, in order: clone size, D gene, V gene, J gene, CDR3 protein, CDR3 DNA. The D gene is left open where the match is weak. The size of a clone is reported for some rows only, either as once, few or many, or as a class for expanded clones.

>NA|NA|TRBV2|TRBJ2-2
CASSEFAGSAGELFF
TGTGCCAGCAGTGAATTCGCAGGGTCGGCCGGGGAGCTGTTTTTT
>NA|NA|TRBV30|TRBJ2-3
CAWSRGQSTDTQYF
TGTGCCTGGAGTCGCGGACAGAGCACAGATACGCAGTATTTT
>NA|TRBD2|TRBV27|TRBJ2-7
CASMGRGRAPEQYF
TGTGCCAGCATGGGGCGGGGGAGGGCCCCCGAGCAGTACTTC
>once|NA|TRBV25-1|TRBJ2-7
CASSPGTYEQYF
TGTGCCAGCAGCCCCGGGACCTACGAGCAGTACTTC
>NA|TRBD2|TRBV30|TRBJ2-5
CAWLPTSEEETQYF
TGTGCCTGGCTCCCTACTAGCGAGGAAGAGACCCAGTACTTC
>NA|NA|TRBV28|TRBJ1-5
CASSLMAGPQPQHF
TGTGCCAGCAGTTTAATGGCAGGTCCTCAGCCCCAGCATTTT
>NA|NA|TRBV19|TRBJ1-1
CASSGGPMVNTEAFF
TGTGCCAGTAGTGGGGGACCTATGGTGAACACTGAAGCTTTCTTT
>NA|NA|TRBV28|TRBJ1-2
CASSPILRPGYTF
TGTGCCAGCAGTCCGATCCTTCGGCCCGGCTACACCTTC
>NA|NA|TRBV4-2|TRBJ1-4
CASSQGLVRDTNEKLFF
TGTGCCAGCAGCCAGGGACTGGTGAGGGATACTAATGAAAAACTGTTTTTT
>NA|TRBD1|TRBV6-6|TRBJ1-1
CASSSGQGNTEAFF
TGTGCCAGCAGTTCCGGACAGGGGAACACTGAAGCTTTCTTT
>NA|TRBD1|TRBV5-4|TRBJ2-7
CASSAVVGGINEQYF
TGTGCCAGCAGCGCGGTTGTAGGGGGCATCAACGAGCAGTACTTC
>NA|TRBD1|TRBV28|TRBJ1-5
CASNRGYNQPQHF
TGTGCCAGCAACAGGGGTTATAATCAGCCCCAGCATTTT
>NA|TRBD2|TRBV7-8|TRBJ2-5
CASSLAALAGVETQYF
TGTGCCAGCAGCTTAGCGGCACTAGCGGGAGTGGAGACCCAGTACTTC
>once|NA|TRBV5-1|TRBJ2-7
CASSPVGTYEQYF
TGCGCCAGCAGCCCTGTGGGGACCTACGAGCAGTACTTC
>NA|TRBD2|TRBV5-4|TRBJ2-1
CASRHGTRIGPEQFF
TGTGCCAGCAGACATGGGACTAGGATAGGTCCTGAGCAGTTCTTC
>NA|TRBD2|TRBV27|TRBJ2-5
CASSLSMTSGIQETQYF
TGTGCCAGCAGTTTATCGATGACTAGCGGGATACAAGAGACCCAGTACTTC
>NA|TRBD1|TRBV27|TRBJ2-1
CASSLLRGRAAQGDEQFF
TGTGCCAGCAGTTTATTAAGGGGGCGGGCTGCGCAAGGCGATGAGCAGTTCTTC
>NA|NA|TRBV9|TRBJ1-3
CASSGDLVGVSGNTIYF
TGTGCCAGCAGCGGGGACCTGGTGGGAGTCTCTGGAAACACCATATATTTT
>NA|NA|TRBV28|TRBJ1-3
CASSLYSGNTIYF
TGTGCCAGCAGTTTGTACTCTGGAAACACCATATATTTT
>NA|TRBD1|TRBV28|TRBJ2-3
CASRPRDRVPDTQYF
TGTGCCAGCAGACCGAGGGACAGGGTCCCAGATACGCAGTATTTT
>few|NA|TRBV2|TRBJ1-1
CASSEAYGLPAFF
TGTGCCAGCAGTGAAGCTTACGGCCTTCCAGCTTTCTTT
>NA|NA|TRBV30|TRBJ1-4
CAWRGGAELRGELFF
TGTGCCTGGAGGGGTGGGGCAGAACTCCGTGGGGAACTGTTTTTT